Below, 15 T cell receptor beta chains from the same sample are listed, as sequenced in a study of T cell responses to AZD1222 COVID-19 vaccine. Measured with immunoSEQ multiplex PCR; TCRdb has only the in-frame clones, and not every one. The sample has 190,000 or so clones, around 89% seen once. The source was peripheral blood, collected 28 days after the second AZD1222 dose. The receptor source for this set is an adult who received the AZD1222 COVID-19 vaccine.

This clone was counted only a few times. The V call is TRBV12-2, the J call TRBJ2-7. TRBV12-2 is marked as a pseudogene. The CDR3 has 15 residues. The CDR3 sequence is CASRLALGSYYEQYF. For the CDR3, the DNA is TGTGCAAGTCGCTTAGCTCTTGGATCCTACTACGAGCAGTACTTC.

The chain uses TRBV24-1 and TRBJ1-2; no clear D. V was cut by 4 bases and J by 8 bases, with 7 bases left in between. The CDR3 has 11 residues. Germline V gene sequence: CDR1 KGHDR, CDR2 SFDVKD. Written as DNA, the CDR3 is TGTGCCACCAGTGACCACCAGGGCTACACCTTC. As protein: CATSDHQGYTF.

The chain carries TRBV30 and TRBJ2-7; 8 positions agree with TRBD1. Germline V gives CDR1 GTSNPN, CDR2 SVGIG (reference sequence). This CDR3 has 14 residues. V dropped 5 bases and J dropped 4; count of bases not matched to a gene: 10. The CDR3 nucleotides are TGTGCCTGGGGGGGCTCCGACAGGGGATACGAGCAGTACTTC. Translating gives CAWGGSDRGYEQYF.

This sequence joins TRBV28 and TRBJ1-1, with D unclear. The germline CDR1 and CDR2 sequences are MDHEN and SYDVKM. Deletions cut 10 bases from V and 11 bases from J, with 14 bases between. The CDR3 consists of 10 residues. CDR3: CATRATWAFF. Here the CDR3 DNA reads TGTGCCACGCGCGCAACATGGGCTTTCTTT.

CDR3 in DNA: TGCGCCAGCAGTCAATTGGCGGGACAGGGGAACGGCTACACCTTC. Protein sequence: CASSQLAGQGNGYTF. This sequence joins TRBV23-1 and TRBJ1-2; 10 bases line up with TRBD1. TRBV23-1 is flagged as an ORF with uncertain function. J was trimmed by 8 bases and V by 1 base; bases with no gene match: 7. The CDR3 sequence is 15 residues long.

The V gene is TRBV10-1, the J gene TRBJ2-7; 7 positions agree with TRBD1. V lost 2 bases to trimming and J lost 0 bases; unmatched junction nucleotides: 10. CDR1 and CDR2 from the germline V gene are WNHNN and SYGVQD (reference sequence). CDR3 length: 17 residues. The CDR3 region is CASSEPHPDRSSYEQYF. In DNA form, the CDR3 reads TGCGCCAGCAGTGAGCCCCACCCGGACAGGAGCTCCTACGAGCAGTACTTC.

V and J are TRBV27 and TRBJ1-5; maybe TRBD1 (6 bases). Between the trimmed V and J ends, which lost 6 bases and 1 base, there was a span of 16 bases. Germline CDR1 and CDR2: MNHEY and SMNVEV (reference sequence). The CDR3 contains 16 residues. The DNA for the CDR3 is TGTGCCAGCAGGTATACAGGGTATGGGAGCAATCAGCCCCAGCATTTT. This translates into CASRYTGYGSNQPQHF.

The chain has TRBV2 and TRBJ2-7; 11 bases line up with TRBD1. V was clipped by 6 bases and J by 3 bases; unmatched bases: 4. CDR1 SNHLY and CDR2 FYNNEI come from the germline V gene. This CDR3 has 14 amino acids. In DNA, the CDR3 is TGTGCCAGCAGCCCGGGACAGGGGGGCTACGAGCAGTACTTC. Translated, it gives CASSPGQGGYEQYF. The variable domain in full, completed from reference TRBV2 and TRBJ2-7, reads EPEVTQTPSHQVTQMGQEVILRCVPISNHLYFYWYRQILGQKVEFLVSFYNNEISEKSEIFDDQFSVERPDGSNFTLKIRSTKLEDSAMYFCASSPGQGGYEQYFGPGTRLTVT.

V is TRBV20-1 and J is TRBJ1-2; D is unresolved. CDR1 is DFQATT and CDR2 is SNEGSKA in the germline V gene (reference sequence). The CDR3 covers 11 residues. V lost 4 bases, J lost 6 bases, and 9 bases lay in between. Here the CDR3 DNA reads TGCAGTGCTATAGTAACTCATGGCTACACCTTC. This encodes CSAIVTHGYTF.

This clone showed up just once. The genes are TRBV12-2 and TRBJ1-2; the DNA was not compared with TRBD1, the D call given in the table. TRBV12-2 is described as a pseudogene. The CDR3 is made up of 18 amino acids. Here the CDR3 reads CASRLPPRTGFLNYGYTF. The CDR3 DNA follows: TGTGCAAGTCGCTTACCGCCCCGGACAGGGTTCCTTAACTATGGCTACACCTTC.

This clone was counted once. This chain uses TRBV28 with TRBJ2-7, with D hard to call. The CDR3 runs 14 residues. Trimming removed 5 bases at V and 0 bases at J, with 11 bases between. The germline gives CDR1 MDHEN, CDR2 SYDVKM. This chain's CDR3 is CASSRAGSSYEQYF. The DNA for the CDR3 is TGTGCCAGCAGTCGTGCAGGATCCTCCTACGAGCAGTACTTC.

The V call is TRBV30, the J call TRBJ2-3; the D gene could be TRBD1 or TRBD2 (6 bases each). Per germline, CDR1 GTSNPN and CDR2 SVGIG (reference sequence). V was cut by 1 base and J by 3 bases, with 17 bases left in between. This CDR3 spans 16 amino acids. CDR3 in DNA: TGTGCCTGGAGTGGGATTCGAGGGGGGCGGACAGATACGCAGTATTTT. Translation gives CAWSGIRGGRTDTQYF.

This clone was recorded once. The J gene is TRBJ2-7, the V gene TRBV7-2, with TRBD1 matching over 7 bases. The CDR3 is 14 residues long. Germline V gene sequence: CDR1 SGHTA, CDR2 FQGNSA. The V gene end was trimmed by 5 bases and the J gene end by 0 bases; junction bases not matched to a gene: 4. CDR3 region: CASSPQGNSYEQYF. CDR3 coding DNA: TGTGCCAGCAGCCCACAGGGGAACTCCTACGAGCAGTACTTC.

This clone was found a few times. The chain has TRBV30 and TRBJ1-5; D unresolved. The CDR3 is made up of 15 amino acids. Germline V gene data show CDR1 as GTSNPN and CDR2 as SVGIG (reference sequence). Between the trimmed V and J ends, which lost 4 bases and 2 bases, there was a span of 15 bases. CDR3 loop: CAWKVEGRGNQPQHF. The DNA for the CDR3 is TGTGCCTGGAAGGTGGAGGGCCGGGGCAATCAGCCCCAGCATTTT.

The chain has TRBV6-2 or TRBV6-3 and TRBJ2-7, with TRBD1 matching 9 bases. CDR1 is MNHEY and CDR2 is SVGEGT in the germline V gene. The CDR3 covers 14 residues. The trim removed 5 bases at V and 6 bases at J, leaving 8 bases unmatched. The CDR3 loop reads CASSTGQGGSEQYF. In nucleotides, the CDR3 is TGTGCCAGCAGTACGGGACAGGGAGGATCCGAGCAGTACTTC.